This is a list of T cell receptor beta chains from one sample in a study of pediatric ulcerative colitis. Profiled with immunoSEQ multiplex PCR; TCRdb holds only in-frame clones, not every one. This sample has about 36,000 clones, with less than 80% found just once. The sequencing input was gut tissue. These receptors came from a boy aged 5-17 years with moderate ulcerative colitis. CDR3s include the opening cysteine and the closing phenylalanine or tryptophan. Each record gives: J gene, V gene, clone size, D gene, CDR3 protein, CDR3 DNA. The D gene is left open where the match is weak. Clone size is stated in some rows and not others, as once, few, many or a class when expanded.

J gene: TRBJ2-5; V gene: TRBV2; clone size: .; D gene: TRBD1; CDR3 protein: CASRDRGETQYF; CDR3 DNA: TGTGCCAGCAGGGACAGGGGAGAGACCCAGTACTTC
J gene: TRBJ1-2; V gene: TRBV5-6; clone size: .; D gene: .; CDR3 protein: CASSRDILNYGYTF; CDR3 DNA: TGTGCCAGCAGCCGGGACATTTTAAACTATGGCTACACCTTC
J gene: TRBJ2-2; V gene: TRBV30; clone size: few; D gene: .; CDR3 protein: CAWKWLTWNTGELFF; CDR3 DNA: TGTGCCTGGAAATGGTTGACTTGGAACACCGGGGAGCTGTTTTTT
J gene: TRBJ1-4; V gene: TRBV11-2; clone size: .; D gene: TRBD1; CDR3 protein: CASSSRQGATNEKLFF; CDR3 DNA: TGTGCCAGCAGCTCCAGACAGGGGGCAACTAATGAAAAACTGTTTTTT
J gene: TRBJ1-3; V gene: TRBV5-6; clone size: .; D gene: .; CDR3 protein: CASSLFLVGPGGNTIYF; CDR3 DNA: TGTGCCAGCAGCTTGTTTTTGGTGGGGCCGGGTGGAAACACCATATATTTT
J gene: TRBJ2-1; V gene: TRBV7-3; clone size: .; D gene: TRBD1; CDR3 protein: CASSRDRDYNEQFF; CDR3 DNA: TGTGCCAGCAGCCGGGACAGGGATTACAATGAGCAGTTCTTC
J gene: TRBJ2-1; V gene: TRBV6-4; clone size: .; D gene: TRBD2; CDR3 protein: CASSGGLAGDNEQFF; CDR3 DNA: TGTGCCAGCAGTGGGGGACTAGCGGGGGACAATGAGCAGTTCTTC
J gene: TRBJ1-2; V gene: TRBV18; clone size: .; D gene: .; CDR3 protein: CASSPDRFTNYGYTF; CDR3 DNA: TGTGCCAGCTCACCGGACAGATTCACCAACTATGGCTACACCTTC
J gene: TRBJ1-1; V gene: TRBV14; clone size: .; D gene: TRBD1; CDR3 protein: CASSQDRSDRGIEAFF; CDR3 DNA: TGTGCCAGCAGCCAAGATAGATCCGACAGGGGAATTGAAGCTTTCTTT
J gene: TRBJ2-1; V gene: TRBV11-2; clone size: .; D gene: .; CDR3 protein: CASSRTITIYNEQFF; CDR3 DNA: TGTGCCAGCAGCCGAACTATCACCATCTACAATGAGCAGTTCTTC
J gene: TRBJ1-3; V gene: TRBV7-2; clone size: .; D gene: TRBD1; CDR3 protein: CASSLGVLRTGGRNTIYF; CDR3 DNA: TGTGCCAGCAGCTTAGGGGTCCTCAGGACAGGAGGGAGGAACACCATATATTTT
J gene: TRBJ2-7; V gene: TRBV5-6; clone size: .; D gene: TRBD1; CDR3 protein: CASSSDRIPLF; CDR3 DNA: TGTGCCAGCAGCTCGGACAGGATTCCCCTTTTC
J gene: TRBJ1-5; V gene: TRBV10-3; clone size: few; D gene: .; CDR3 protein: CAITNGGGQPQHF; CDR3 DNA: TGTGCCATCACCAACGGGGGTGGGCAGCCCCAGCATTTT
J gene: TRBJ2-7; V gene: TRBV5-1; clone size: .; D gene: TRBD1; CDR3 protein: CASSLQGASEQYF; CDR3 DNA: TGCGCCAGCAGCTTACAGGGGGCGTCGGAGCAGTACTTC
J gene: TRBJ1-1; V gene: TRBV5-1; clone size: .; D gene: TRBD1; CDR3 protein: CASSPRTGQTEAFF; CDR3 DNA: TGCGCCAGCAGCCCAAGGACAGGACAAACTGAAGCTTTCTTT
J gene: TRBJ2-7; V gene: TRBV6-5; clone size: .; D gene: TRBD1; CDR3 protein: CASSYGTGGHEQYF; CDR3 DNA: TGTGCCAGCAGTTACGGGACAGGGGGCCACGAGCAGTACTTC
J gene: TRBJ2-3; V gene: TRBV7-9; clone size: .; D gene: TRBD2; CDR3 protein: CASSLGLAGGPDTQYF; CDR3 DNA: TGTGCCAGCAGCCTTGGACTAGCGGGAGGCCCAGATACGCAGTATTTT
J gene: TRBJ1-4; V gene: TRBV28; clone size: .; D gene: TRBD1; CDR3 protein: CASSAAGTGANEKLFF; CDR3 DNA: TGTGCCAGCAGTGCTGCCGGGACAGGCGCCAATGAAAAACTGTTTTTT
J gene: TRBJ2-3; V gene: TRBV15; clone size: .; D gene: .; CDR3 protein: CATSSGASSSTDTQYF; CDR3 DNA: TGTGCCACCAGCAGTGGGGCGTCCTCTAGCACAGATACGCAGTATTTT
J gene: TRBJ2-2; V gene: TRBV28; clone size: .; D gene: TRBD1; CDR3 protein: CAGRQGTDTGELFF; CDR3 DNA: TGTGCCGGCAGACAGGGAACGGACACCGGGGAGCTGTTTTTT
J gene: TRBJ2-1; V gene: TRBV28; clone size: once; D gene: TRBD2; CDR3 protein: CASTELAGVRFNEQFF; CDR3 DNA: TGTGCCAGCACCGAACTAGCGGGAGTACGTTTCAATGAGCAGTTCTTC
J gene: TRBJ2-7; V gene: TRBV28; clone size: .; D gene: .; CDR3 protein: CATRGVGVSYEQYF; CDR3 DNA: TGTGCCACCAGGGGCGTGGGGGTCTCCTACGAGCAGTACTTC
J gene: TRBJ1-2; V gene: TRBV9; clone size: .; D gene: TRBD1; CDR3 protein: CATEGAQGGYTF; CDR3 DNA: TGTGCCACAGAGGGGGCTCAGGGTGGCTACACCTTC
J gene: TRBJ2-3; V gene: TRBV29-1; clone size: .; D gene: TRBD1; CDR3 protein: CSVHRDRASDTQYF; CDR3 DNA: TGCAGCGTGCACCGGGACAGGGCCTCAGATACGCAGTATTTT